This entry lists 32 T cell receptor beta chains sequenced from one sample in a study of lymphopenia after photon versus proton radiotherapy. Clones were read by immunoSEQ multiplex PCR, and TCRdb kept only the in-frame ones, dropping some. The data show about 45,000 clones, 85% seen once. This sample comprised peripheral blood, obtained from a patient treated with photon-based radiotherapy. The receptors were gathered from a man aged 35 to 55 with gastric cancer.

This clone was picked up one time. This specimen includes other DNA sequences encoding the same CDR3. V usage is TRBV7-2 and J usage is TRBJ1-3; D remains ambiguous. V lost 1 base and J 0 bases, leaving 7 bases between the germline ends. The length of the CDR3 is 15 residues. CDR1 and CDR2 (germline): SGHTA, FQGNSA. The CDR3 bases are TGTGCCAGCAGCTTAGTGTGGGGCTCTGGAAACACCATATATTTT. It encodes CASSLVWGSGNTIYF.

The rearrangement joins TRBV7-2 to TRBJ1-2; possibly TRBD1 for D (5 bases). This CDR3 spans 17 amino acids. The germline V and J ends were trimmed by 1 base and 7 bases, with 22 bases remaining between them. Germline lookup yields CDR1 SGHTA and CDR2 FQGNSA. DNA of the CDR3: TGTGCCAGCAGCTTAGATATGGGGCCCTCTAAGGCCTCTGGCTACACCTTC. Translated, it gives CASSLDMGPSKASGYTF.

The chain joins TRBV7-6 to TRBJ1-2, with 7 bases matching TRBD1. Germline-derived CDR1 and CDR2 are SGHVS and FNYEAQ. The V and J ends lost 0 bases and 2 bases, in that order; junction bases with no gene match: 9. The CDR3 is 17 residues long. The CDR3 nucleotides are TGTGCCAGCAGCTTAGCGGAACTTGACAGGGAGAACTATGGCTACACCTTC. Translating it yields CASSLAELDRENYGYTF.

The chain couples TRBV7-6 to TRBJ1-1; the D is unclear. CDR3 length: 12 amino acids. From germline, CDR1 is SGHVS and CDR2 FNYEAQ. Trimming took off 1 base at V and 7 bases at J, with 7 bases between the two ends. CDR3 region: CASSLGGFEAFF. The CDR3 nucleotides read TGTGCCAGCAGCTTAGGCGGATTTGAAGCTTTCTTT.

In its sample, this clone was seen a few times. The J gene is TRBJ1-6, the V gene TRBV7-9; 8 bases match TRBD1. The ends lost 4 bases at V and 0 bases at J; junction bases unmatched: 8. The CDR3 runs to 18 residues. The germline V gene has CDR1 SEHNR and CDR2 FQNEAQ (reference sequence). The CDR3, as DNA: TGTGCCAGCAGCTCGAGGACAGGGCAAAGCTCCTATAATTCACCCCTCCACTTT. It translates to CASSSRTGQSSYNSPLHF.

The V and J genes are TRBV2 and TRBJ2-7, with 11 nucleotides matching TRBD2. This CDR3 has 15 residues. CDR1 SNHLY and CDR2 FYNNEI come from the germline V gene. After removal of 6 bases from V and 2 bases from J, the junction contained 6 bases not matched to a gene. The CDR3: CASRYTSGGTYEQYF. The DNA for the CDR3 is TGTGCCAGCAGATATACTAGCGGGGGAACCTACGAGCAGTACTTC.

The CDR3 bases are TGTGCCAGCAGCTCGCGAGGTAGCACAGGGAACACTGAAGCTTTCTTT. It codes for CASSSRGSTGNTEAFF. V gene TRBV5-8 combines with J gene TRBJ1-1, with D perhaps matching TRBD1 (5 bases). The ends were cut back, 3 bases at V and 1 base at J, with 16 bases in the middle. The CDR3 is 16 amino acids. Germline assignment: CDR1 SGHTS and CDR2 YDEGEE.

The chain joins TRBV5-4 to TRBJ2-2; D is possibly TRBD1 (6 bases). In germline, CDR1 is SGHNT, CDR2 YYREEE (reference sequence). V lost 4 bases, J lost 3 bases, and 16 bases lay in between. The CDR3 runs 16 residues. The CDR3 is CASSPGQLRDTGELFF. CDR3 DNA sequence: TGTGCCAGCAGCCCCGGACAGCTGCGAGACACCGGGGAGCTGTTTTTT.

V and J are TRBV7-3 and TRBJ2-7; TRBD1 matches 7 bases. Trimming took 1 base from V and 3 from J; bases not matched to a gene: 3. This CDR3 is 14 amino acids long. Germline assignment: CDR1 SGHTA and CDR2 FQGTGA. This chain's CDR3 is CASSLNRGSYEQYF. The CDR3 nucleotides are TGTGCCAGCAGCTTAAACAGGGGAAGCTACGAGCAGTACTTC.

This chain links TRBV19 with TRBJ2-5; 12 nucleotides align to TRBD1. The ends lost 7 bases at V and 5 bases at J; junction bases unmatched: 8. Germline assignment: CDR1 LNHDA and CDR2 SQIVND (reference sequence). The CDR3 extends over 15 amino acids. The CDR3 protein is CASTTTGTGGETQYF. DNA of the CDR3: TGTGCCAGTACCACTACCGGGACAGGGGGCGAGACCCAGTACTTC.

The sample holds one count of this clone. This chain joins TRBV18 and TRBJ2-7; TRBD1 matches 11 bases. The CDR3 extends over 16 amino acids. CDR1 and CDR2 from the germline V gene are KGHSH and LQKENI. J lost 0 bases, V lost 4 bases, and 5 bases had no gene match. DNA for the CDR3: TGTGCCAGCTCACGCGGACAGGGGGCGAGCTCCTACGAGCAGTACTTC. It codes for CASSRGQGASSYEQYF.

The chain's CDR3 is CASSLAGLAVSTDTQYF. The CDR3 DNA is TGTGCCAGCAGCCTGGCGGGACTAGCGGTTAGCACAGATACGCAGTATTTT. The rearrangement links TRBV5-6 to TRBJ2-3, with 11 positions matching TRBD2. The CDR3 has 17 residues. Trimming cost V 4 bases and J 0 bases; bases outside gene matches: 7. Germline CDR1 SGHDT, CDR2 YYEEEE. Full variable domain (rest looked up from reference TRBV5-6 and TRBJ2-3): DAGVTQSPTHLIKTRGQQVTLRCSPKSGHDTVSWYQQALGQGPQFIFQYYEEEERQRGNFPDRFSGHQFPNYSSELNVNALLLGDSALYLCASSLAGLAVSTDTQYFGPGTRLTVL.

This chain connects TRBV2 to TRBJ2-5; D perhaps matches TRBD1 (5 bases). V lost 0 bases, J lost 0 bases, and 17 bases lay in between. CDR1 is SNHLY and CDR2 is FYNNEI in the germline V gene. The CDR3 is made up of 18 amino acids. CDR3 region: CASSEALWPRQNQETQYF. The CDR3 DNA sequence: TGTGCCAGCAGTGAAGCGCTCTGGCCCCGACAGAACCAAGAGACCCAGTACTTC. The variable domain in full, completed from reference TRBV2 and TRBJ2-5, reads EPEVTQTPSHQVTQMGQEVILRCVPISNHLYFYWYRQILGQKVEFLVSFYNNEISEKSEIFDDQFSVERPDGSNFTLKIRSTKLEDSAMYFCASSEALWPRQNQETQYFGPGTRLLVL.

The V and J genes are TRBV11-2 and TRBJ2-5; TRBD1 matches at 8 bases. The J segment lost 1 base and the V segment lost 5 bases, leaving 3 bases of the junction unmatched. CDR1 is SGHAT, CDR2 FQNNGV, per germline. The CDR3 contains 14 residues. The CDR3 protein is CASSMGTGQETQYF. CDR3 in DNA: TGTGCCAGCAGCATGGGGACAGGCCAAGAGACCCAGTACTTC.

The chain recombines TRBV11-1 with TRBJ2-1, with D perhaps being TRBD1 or TRBD2 (5 bases each). Germline V CDR1 and CDR2: SGHAT, FQDESV (reference sequence). Between the trimmed V and J ends, which lost 1 base and 5 bases, there was a span of 12 bases. This CDR3 has 15 amino acids. The CDR3 loop is CASSLVGVSNNEQFF. The CDR3 nucleotides read TGTGCCAGCAGCTTAGTGGGGGTCTCAAACAATGAGCAGTTCTTC.

The rearrangement links TRBV7-8 to TRBJ2-3; D may be TRBD1 or TRBD2 (5 bases each). This CDR3 spans 14 amino acids. V was shortened by 0 bases and J by 1 base, with 5 bases between the two germline ends. Germline V CDR1 and CDR2: SGHVS, FQNEAQ. The CDR3 nucleotides read TGTGCCAGCAGCTTAGCGGGGGGCACAGATACGCAGTATTTT. Amino acid sequence: CASSLAGGTDTQYF.

This clone was observed once. This CDR3 is also generated by other DNA sequences in the sample. V usage is TRBV5-1 and J usage is TRBJ1-1, with D unresolved. Looked up from germline, CDR1 is SGHRS and CDR2 is YFSETQ. This CDR3 spans 15 amino acids. Trimming removed 0 bases from V and 8 bases from J, with 17 bases in between. In nucleotides, the CDR3 is TGCGCCAGCAGCTTGGAAGCAGACGGGGAGACCGAAGCTTTCTTT. It translates to CASSLEADGETEAFF.

The chain employs TRBV9 and TRBJ2-1; no reliable D call. The ends were cut back, 4 bases at V and 8 bases at J, with 10 bases in the middle. The CDR3 has 12 amino acids. Germline values: CDR1 SGDLS, CDR2 YYNGEE. The CDR3 DNA follows: TGTGCCAGCAGCTGGGGTGTGGATGAGCAGTTCTTC. It codes for CASSWGVDEQFF.

The gene calls are TRBV6-5 and TRBJ2-5; maybe TRBD2 (6 bases). V lost 2 bases and J 2 bases, leaving 12 bases between the germline ends. The germline CDR1 and CDR2 sequences are MNHEY and SVGAGI. The CDR3 contains 15 residues. The CDR3 DNA is TGTGCCAGCAGTTACCTGCGGGGACGACAAGAGACCCAGTACTTC. It codes for CASSYLRGRQETQYF.

The chain's CDR3 is CASSLDKNEQYF. CDR3 sequence (DNA): TGTGCCAGCAGCTTAGACAAGAACGAGCAGTACTTC. This sequence joins TRBV7-2 and TRBJ2-7; no clear D gene. V was pared by 1 base and J by 5 bases, with 6 bases between. Germline assignment: CDR1 SGHTA and CDR2 FQGNSA. The CDR3 covers 12 residues.

J is TRBJ2-4 and V is TRBV2, with D perhaps matching TRBD2 (5 bases). The CDR3 is 12 residues long. V was shortened by 7 bases and J by 6 bases, with 10 bases between the two germline ends. Germline lookup yields CDR1 SNHLY and CDR2 FYNNEI. The CDR3 region has the DNA TGTGCCAGCAAGGATGAGGGAAACATTCAGTACTTC. As protein: CASKDEGNIQYF.

The V gene is TRBV18, the J gene TRBJ2-7; either TRBD1 or TRBD2 may fit D (5 bases each). The CDR3 contains 15 residues. The V and J ends lost 0 bases and 6 bases respectively, with 15 bases between them. Germline-derived CDR1 and CDR2 are KGHSH and LQKENI. CDR3 in DNA: TGTGCCAGCTCACCACCGTCCGGGGCCGCACGCGAGCAGTACTTC. Translated: CASSPPSGAAREQYF.

As concerns this clone: One end of the junction does not line up with germline, which may come from a read error. The CDR3 DNA follows: TGCAGCGTCGAAGGGGCGCGGGGGACCCAGCATTTT. Encoded protein: CSVEGARGTQHF. The chain links TRBV29-1 to TRBJ1-5; D might be TRBD1 (5 bases). Germline CDR1 reads SQVTM; CDR2 reads ANQGSEA. The CDR3 loop spans 12 amino acids.

The chain uses TRBV29-1 and TRBJ2-3; 10 nucleotides align to TRBD2. The CDR3 sequence is 13 residues long. V dropped 7 bases and J dropped 4; count of bases not matched to a gene: 5. Looked up from germline, CDR1 is SQVTM and CDR2 is ANQGSEA. In DNA, the CDR3 is TGCAGCGCCCGAACTAGCGGGGCAGATACGCAGTATTTT. It translates to CSARTSGADTQYF.

J is TRBJ2-7 and V is TRBV18, with unresolved D. Germline V gene data show CDR1 as KGHSH and CDR2 as LQKENI. Trimming removed 3 bases from V and 4 bases from J, with 16 bases in between. The CDR3 extends over 15 amino acids. The chain's CDR3 is CASSPQESPVYEQYF. In DNA form, the CDR3 reads TGTGCCAGCTCACCTCAGGAAAGCCCGGTATACGAGCAGTACTTC.

This chain links TRBV7-9 with TRBJ2-7; 7 nucleotides match TRBD2. Trimming at V came to 3 bases and at J to 1 base, leaving 3 bases not matched to a gene. The CDR3 length is 14 residues. From germline, CDR1 is SEHNR and CDR2 FQNEAQ (reference sequence). The CDR3, as DNA: TGTGCCAGCAGCTTCGAAGCGGGGTCCTACGAGCAGTACTTC. Residues: CASSFEAGSYEQYF.

In this sample, this clone turned up once. The gene calls are TRBV6-5 and TRBJ1-1; D is undetermined. Per the germline V gene, CDR1 is MNHEY and CDR2 is SVGAGI. This CDR3 is built from 14 residues. The V end lost 6 bases, the J end lost 1 base, and 12 bases lay between the germline ends. CDR3 coding DNA: TGTGCCAGCAGCTTCGGTACAGCGAACACTGAAGCTTTCTTT. Its translation: CASSFGTANTEAFF.

V gene TRBV11-2 combines with J gene TRBJ1-5; 7 nucleotides line up with TRBD1. Trimming removed 5 bases from V and 8 bases from J; junction bases left unmatched: 6. CDR3 length: 13 amino acids. The germline gives CDR1 SGHAT, CDR2 FQNNGV. CDR3 residues: CASSPTGLEPQHF. DNA of the CDR3: TGTGCCAGCAGCCCGACAGGGTTGGAGCCCCAGCATTTT.

The V and J genes are TRBV5-1 and TRBJ2-1; 13 positions agree with TRBD2. J was trimmed by 5 bases and V by 3 bases; bases with no gene match: 14. Germline CDR1 is SGHRS and CDR2 is YFSETQ. The CDR3 spans 19 residues. This chain's CDR3 is CASSSGLAGANRPDNEQFF. CDR3 nucleotides: TGCGCCAGCAGCTCCGGACTAGCGGGGGCGAACCGCCCGGACAATGAGCAGTTCTTC.

The chain employs TRBV11-2 and TRBJ1-6; tentatively, D is TRBD1 (5 bases). Trimming shortened V by 2 bases and J by 7 bases, and 12 bases separated the two germline ends. Looked up from germline, CDR1 is SGHAT and CDR2 is FQNNGV. This CDR3 has 15 residues. CDR3 bases: TGTGCCAGCAGCTTACGGGGCGGACTAAATTCACCCCTCCACTTT. Protein product: CASSLRGGLNSPLHF.

This clone has a single count. The chain uses TRBV9 and TRBJ1-4, with 8 bases fitting TRBD1. Trimming at V came to 0 bases and at J to 7 bases, leaving 5 bases not matched to a gene. This CDR3 has 15 amino acids. Germline V gives CDR1 SGDLS, CDR2 YYNGEE. CDR3 coding DNA: TGTGCCAGCAGCGTAGACGGGACAGGAGGTGAAAAACTGTTTTTT. It is translated as CASSVDGTGGEKLFF.

The rearrangement uses TRBV19 and TRBJ1-5, with 8 bases matching TRBD1. This CDR3 has 16 residues. CDR1 is LNHDA and CDR2 is SQIVND in the germline V gene (reference sequence). J gave up 1 base and V 3 bases, and 5 bases lay outside the gene matches. In DNA form, the CDR3 reads TGTGCCAGTAGTATGAGTCCAGGGGGCAGCAATCAGCCCCAGCATTTT. Protein sequence: CASSMSPGGSNQPQHF.